This T cell receptor (beta chain) was documented in a study of T cell responses to AZD1222 COVID-19 vaccine. Study outcomes and limitations: There were mostly white British donors and more females than males, and clonal diversity was possibly underestimated. Just six people given AZD1222 tested seropositive at baseline. Reports indicate that nearly half of spike-specific TCRs are directed at unmutated variant regions. Spike-wide coverage was observed for vaccine-associated CD4 TCRs, with dominant responses at 160-218 and 743-854.

As to this clone: Its antigen is not identified.

Germline V gene sequence: CDR1 LGHNT, CDR2 FRNRAP. Between the trimmed V and J ends, which lost 7 bases and 5 bases, there was a span of 19 bases. CDR3 length equals 15 residues. The repertoire was sequenced with immunoSEQ multiplex PCR; TCRdb's copy has only in-frame clones and lacks some. The sample lists around 120,000 clones, about 85% seen once, with 5% to 7% in the top ten. This TCR was sampled from an adult in good health. This chain links TRBV12-5 with TRBJ2-3, with D tentatively TRBD2 (7 bases). The sequences come from peripheral blood, collected on day 0 of AZD1222 vaccination. In DNA form, the CDR3 reads TGTGCTAGTGCCACGGAGGGGGGGCAGAGAGATACGCAGTATTTT. Its protein is CASATEGGQRDTQYF.